This is a list of T cell receptor beta chains from one sample in a study of cytomegalovirus exposure and HLA in healthy donors. The data were produced by immunoSEQ multiplex PCR, yet TCRdb's version contains in-frame clones alone and is incomplete. This sample carries under 200,000 clones, roughly 60% of them seen once, and the ten largest clones take around 2.9%. Sequencing used PBMCs. These receptors were taken from a man aged 40-55 years in good health and CMV-seronegative. The CDR3 runs from the conserved cysteine through the conserved F or W. A D gene is named only where the DNA matches it firmly. The size of a clone is reported for some rows only, either as once, few or many, or as a class for expanded clones.

CDR3 length	V gene	J gene	D gene	clone size	CDR3 DNA	CDR3 protein
13	TRBV2	TRBJ1-1	.	few	TGTGCCAGCAGGGACTCGATGAACACTGAAGCTTTCTTT	CASRDSMNTEAFF
15	TRBV25-1	TRBJ1-6	.	.	TGTGCCAGCAGTCCGCGGGAGGGTAGTAATTCACCCCTCCACTTT	CASSPREGSNSPLHF
12	TRBV28	TRBJ1-1	.	.	TGTGCCAGCAGCTCGGGGGACCTTGAAGCTTTCTTT	CASSSGDLEAFF
16	TRBV7-2	TRBJ2-5	.	.	TGTGCCAGCAGCCCTCCTAGCGCCCGCGGGATCAAGACCCAGTACTTC	CASSPPSARGIKTQYF
12	TRBV29-1	TRBJ2-5	TRBD2	.	TGCAGCGTTGAGGCGGGGGAAGAGACCCAGTACTTC	CSVEAGEETQYF
16	TRBV19	TRBJ2-5	TRBD2	.	TGTGCCAGTAGTGCCTCTAGCGGAACCGGAGCACAGACCCAGTACTTC	CASSASSGTGAQTQYF
13	TRBV5-1	TRBJ2-1	TRBD2	.	TGCGCCAGCAGCTTGACTAGCGCCAATGAGCAGTTCTTC	CASSLTSANEQFF
13	TRBV12-5	TRBJ2-1	.	.	TGTGCTAGTGGGCGGAGCTCCTACAATGAGCAGTTCTTC	CASGRSSYNEQFF
11	TRBV4-1	TRBJ2-7	.	.	TGCGCCAGCGGACTTTCCTACGAGCAGTACTTC	CASGLSYEQYF
13	TRBV28	TRBJ1-1	.	few	TGTGCCAGCAGTTTACGGACTCCTTATCGGGCTTTCTTT	CASSLRTPYRAFF
16	TRBV4-1	TRBJ2-1	TRBD2	.	TGCGCCAGCAGCCAAGATCGACTAGCGGGGTACAATGAGCAGTTCTTC	CASSQDRLAGYNEQFF
12	TRBV7-9	TRBJ1-5	.	.	TGTTCCAGCAGCTTCGACAGACAGCCCCAGCATTTT	CSSSFDRQPQHF
19	TRBV14	TRBJ2-5	TRBD2	.	TGTGCCAGCAGCCAAGTGGTAACTAGCGGGGCTATGTACCAAGAGACCCAGTACTTC	CASSQVVTSGAMYQETQYF
15	TRBV7-2	TRBJ2-1	.	few	TGTGCCAGCAGCTTAGTCTATAGCGTGGGGAATGAGCAGTTCTTC	CASSLVYSVGNEQFF
14	TRBV5-1	TRBJ1-1	.	.	TGCGCCAGCAGCTTGGCCGGGTTCAACACTGAAGCTTTCTTT	CASSLAGFNTEAFF
13	TRBV7-2	TRBJ1-1	.	.	TGTGCCAGCAGCAGGGGTCAGAACACTGAAGCTTTCTTT	CASSRGQNTEAFF
15	TRBV30	TRBJ2-3	TRBD2	few	TGTGCCTGGAGCACCGGACTAGCGGGGGCAGATACGCAGTATTTT	CAWSTGLAGADTQYF
13	TRBV7-2	TRBJ1-5	.	.	TGTGCCAGCAGCTTACGGGGTAATCAGCCCCAGCATTTT	CASSLRGNQPQHF
15	TRBV23-1	TRBJ2-7	.	.	TGCGCCAGCAGTCACGTCGCGGGGCCGGTCTACGAGCAGTACTTC	CASSHVAGPVYEQYF
16	TRBV19	TRBJ2-4	.	.	TGTGCCAGTACCTTAGGGGGGGCGCAAGCCAAAAACATTCAGTACTTC	CASTLGGAQAKNIQYF
12	TRBV10-2	TRBJ2-3	.	.	TGCGCCAGCTCTTTTAGTCGAGATACGCAGTATTTT	CASSFSRDTQYF
17	TRBV7-2	TRBJ2-6	.	.	TGTGCCAGCAGCTTAGTAGGGTCGAGGGCTGGGGCCAACGTCCTGACTTTC	CASSLVGSRAGANVLTF
17	TRBV21-1	TRBJ1-5	.	once	TGTGCCAGCAGCAAACCTGGGGGGGCGCGACCGTCTCAGCCCCAGCATTTT	CASSKPGGARPSQPQHF
14	TRBV15	TRBJ2-7	TRBD2	.	TGTGCCACCAGCAGAGGGAGCGGGGGCTACGAGCAGTACTTC	CATSRGSGGYEQYF
15	TRBV27	TRBJ1-4	TRBD1	.	TGTGCCAGCAGTTCCCGGGACAGGGGGATTGAAAAACTGTTTTTT	CASSSRDRGIEKLFF
11	TRBV29-1	TRBJ1-2	TRBD1	.	TGCAGCGGGGAACACAGGGGTGGCTACACCTTC	CSGEHRGGYTF
14	TRBV5-5	TRBJ2-2	.	few	TGTGCCAGCAGCGGTACAGGGTACACCGGGGAGCTGTTTTTT	CASSGTGYTGELFF